A single sample is the source of the 32 T cell receptor beta chains below, sequenced in a study of blood T cell repertoires in COVID-19 (dated by TCRdb to the early 2020s). Library method: the immunoSEQ multiplex PCR assay. TCRdb took this table from immuneACCESS and kept in-frame rearrangements with V and J called. Such tables lack part of the clones; where checked against another copy, unresolved V genes explain under half of the gap, and the rest is unexplained. The sample table records about 170,000 clones; about four fifths of these occur just once. Of the sample, about a tenth is held by the ten largest clones. Material for sequencing was peripheral blood. The receptors were sampled from a man between 65 and 85 years old with active or convalescent COVID-19.

The rearrangement uses TRBV7-9 and TRBJ1-6, with D maybe TRBD1 (5 bases). The CDR3 has 13 amino acids. V shed 6 bases and J shed 10 bases, with 13 bases lying between them. Germline V gene lookup returns CDR1 SEHNR and CDR2 FQNEAQ (reference sequence). The CDR3 DNA reads as TGTGCCAGCAGTGTGGGGGAGGGATCACCCCTCCACTTT. Encoded protein: CASSVGEGSPLHF.

The J gene is TRBJ2-7, the V gene TRBV7-2; D not resolved. The germline V and J ends were trimmed by 1 base and 0 bases, with 7 bases remaining between them. Germline V lookup: CDR1 SGHTA, CDR2 FQGNSA. The CDR3 sequence is 14 residues long. CDR3 sequence reads: CASSLGRSSYEQYF. For the CDR3, the DNA is TGTGCCAGCAGCTTAGGCCGGAGCTCCTACGAGCAGTACTTC.

This clone has only one observation. This sequence joins TRBV9 and TRBJ2-2; a possible D gene is TRBD1 (5 bases). The CDR3 totals 14 residues. V lost 3 bases, J lost 4 bases, and 10 bases lay in between. Germline CDR1 reads SGDLS; CDR2 reads YYNGEE. The chain's CDR3 is CASSETEPTGELFF. The CDR3 DNA sequence: TGTGCCAGCAGCGAGACAGAGCCCACCGGGGAGCTGTTTTTT.

The chain employs TRBV7-2 and TRBJ1-1; D might be TRBD1 (5 bases). V gave up 4 bases and J gave up 1 base, with 7 bases separating them. From germline, CDR1 is SGHTA and CDR2 FQGNSA. The CDR3 contains 13 residues. CDR3 in DNA: TGTGCCAGCAGCTGGGGGGGGAACACTGAAGCTTTCTTT. It is translated as CASSWGGNTEAFF.

This clone has more than one count but fewer than ten. The gene calls are TRBV5-4 and TRBJ1-2; perhaps TRBD1 as D (6 bases). V lost 0 bases to trimming and J lost 6 bases, with 12 bases between them. Per germline, CDR1 SGHNT and CDR2 YYREEE (reference sequence). This CDR3 contains 14 residues. The CDR3 DNA reads TGTGCCAGCAGCTTGGCAGGGGTTCCTAATGGCTACACCTTC. Protein: CASSLAGVPNGYTF.

This clone has just one count. The V call is TRBV10-1, the J call TRBJ2-1, with 11 bases fitting TRBD2. The CDR3 extends over 16 amino acids. CDR1 WNHNN and CDR2 SYGVQD come from the germline V gene (reference sequence). V lost 3 bases and J lost 2; bases outside the gene matches: 3. The CDR3 here is CASSDGTSGPYNEQFF. The CDR3 DNA follows: TGCGCCAGCAGTGATGGGACTAGCGGCCCCTACAATGAGCAGTTCTTC.

The rearrangement uses TRBV5-1 and TRBJ1-1; 8 bases map to TRBD1. CDR1 and CDR2 from the germline V gene are SGHRS and YFSETQ. V trimming: 3 bases; J trimming: 6 bases; junction bases outside the gene matches: 1. The CDR3 totals 12 residues. This CDR3 reads CASSWTGPEAFF. The CDR3 DNA reads TGCGCCAGCAGCTGGACAGGGCCTGAAGCTTTCTTT. The variable domain in full, with the rest retrieved from reference TRBV5-1 and TRBJ1-1, is KAGVTQTPRYLIKTRGQQVTLSCSPISGHRSVSWYQQTPGQGLQFLFEYFSETQRNKGNFPGRFSGRQFSNSRSEMNVSTLELGDSALYLCASSWTGPEAFFGQGTRLTVV.

This chain links TRBV6-5 with TRBJ1-1, with TRBD1 matching 7 bases. Germline lookup yields CDR1 MNHEY and CDR2 SVGAGI. V was clipped by 5 bases and J by 7 bases; unmatched bases: 4. The CDR3 covers 12 residues. The DNA for the CDR3 is TGTGCCAGCAGTACCGGGGACAGTGAAGCTTTCTTT. Amino acid sequence: CASSTGDSEAFF.

The chain recombines TRBV7-2 with TRBJ2-5; D perhaps matches TRBD1 (7 bases). This CDR3 region has 14 residues. Per germline, CDR1 SGHTA and CDR2 FQGNSA. V dropped 2 bases and J dropped 5 bases, with 12 bases sitting between them. This CDR3 reads CASSLMEGAETQYF. DNA of the CDR3: TGTGCCAGCAGCTTAATGGAGGGGGCTGAGACCCAGTACTTC.

This clone turned up a few times. The CDR3 DNA is TGTGCCAGCAGCCAAGATTGGGGCAGCTTGAACACTGAAGCTTTCTTT. This encodes CASSQDWGSLNTEAFF. This rearrangement joins TRBV3-1 (or the pseudogene TRBV3-2) to TRBJ1-1; perhaps TRBD1 as D (5 bases). This CDR3 has 16 residues. V was pared by 0 bases and J by 0 bases, with 11 bases between. CDR1 is LGHDT and CDR2 is YNNKEL in the germline V gene (reference sequence).

The genes are TRBV5-6 and TRBJ1-2, with D perhaps matching TRBD1 (5 bases). The V gene's germline CDR1 is SGHDT and CDR2 YYEEEE. The V end lost 6 bases, the J end lost 3 bases, and 15 bases lay between the germline ends. This CDR3 contains 14 residues. This CDR3 is CASNDRVKYYGYTF. The DNA of the CDR3 is TGTGCCAGCAACGACAGAGTAAAATACTATGGCTACACCTTC.

J is TRBJ1-1 and V is TRBV29-1, with 7 bases matching TRBD1. There are 13 residues in the CDR3. V trimming: 7 bases; J trimming: 3 bases; junction bases outside the gene matches: 8. In germline, CDR1 is SQVTM, CDR2 ANQGSEA. CDR3 protein: CSARDREYTEAFF. The CDR3 DNA reads as TGCAGCGCCAGAGACAGGGAGTACACTGAAGCTTTCTTT.

The chain uses TRBV5-1 and TRBJ1-1; 7 nucleotides align to TRBD1. Losses at the gene ends were 6 bases for V and 0 bases for J; bases not matched to a gene: 8. Germline V gene sequence: CDR1 SGHRS, CDR2 YFSETQ. The CDR3 totals 15 residues. In DNA, the CDR3 is TGCGCCAGCAAACCGACAGGGACCATGAACACTGAAGCTTTCTTT. Amino acid sequence: CASKPTGTMNTEAFF. Looking up the rest from reference TRBV5-1 and TRBJ1-1 gives the full variable domain: KAGVTQTPRYLIKTRGQQVTLSCSPISGHRSVSWYQQTPGQGLQFLFEYFSETQRNKGNFPGRFSGRQFSNSRSEMNVSTLELGDSALYLCASKPTGTMNTEAFFGQGTRLTVV.

This chain joins TRBV30 and TRBJ2-7, with a tentative D call TRBD1 (5 bases). The CDR3 loop spans 12 amino acids. The germline V and J ends were trimmed by 4 bases and 6 bases, with 13 bases remaining between them. CDR1 is GTSNPN, CDR2 SVGIG, per germline (reference sequence). The CDR3 protein is CAWTLGVGEQYF. In nucleotides, the CDR3 is TGTGCCTGGACGCTAGGGGTGGGCGAGCAGTACTTC. Full variable domain (remainder filled in from reference TRBV30 and TRBJ2-7): SQTIHQWPATLVQPVGSPLSLECTVEGTSNPNLYWYRQAAGRGLQLLFYSVGIGQISSEVPQNLSASRPQDRQFILSSKKLLLSDSGFYLCAWTLGVGEQYFGPGTRLTVT.

The chain employs TRBV12-5 and TRBJ2-1; a possible D gene is TRBD2 (5 bases). Trimming took 9 bases from V and 8 from J, leaving 14 bases between them. In germline, CDR1 is LGHNT, CDR2 FRNRAP. This CDR3 is 12 amino acids long. The CDR3 is CASGKEGHEQFF. As DNA, the CDR3 is TGTGCTAGCGGGAAAGAGGGTCATGAGCAGTTCTTC.

The chain links TRBV7-8 to TRBJ2-7, with a weak D call TRBD2 (5 bases). V was shortened by 5 bases and J by 3 bases, with 17 bases between the two germline ends. The CDR3 runs to 15 residues. Germline V lookup: CDR1 SGHVS, CDR2 FQNEAQ. The CDR3: CASSLQLGRLYEQYF. CDR3 DNA: TGTGCCAGCAGCCTACAACTAGGCCGTCTCTACGAGCAGTACTTC.

The rearrangement uses TRBV4-3 and TRBJ2-6, with 9 positions matching TRBD1. The CDR3 has 20 amino acids. Germline-derived CDR1 and CDR2 are LGHNA and YSLEER. J gave up 1 base and V 0 bases, and 10 bases lay outside the gene matches. The CDR3 sequence is CASSQDLGQGYWSGANVLTF. The CDR3 DNA reads TGCGCCAGCAGCCAAGATCTAGGACAGGGGTATTGGTCTGGGGCCAACGTCCTGACTTTC.

The chain employs TRBV5-4 and TRBJ2-3; 10 nucleotides align to TRBD2. CDR1 SGHNT and CDR2 YYREEE come from the germline V gene (reference sequence). The CDR3 sequence is 16 residues long. The V and J ends lost 2 bases and 2 bases, in that order; junction bases with no gene match: 5. Here the CDR3 reads CASSFGLAGATDTQYF. For the CDR3, the DNA is TGTGCCAGCAGCTTTGGCCTAGCGGGAGCCACAGATACGCAGTATTTT.

CDR3 coding DNA: TGTGCCACCAGTGATGACAGGGAGGAGACCCAGTACTTC. As protein: CATSDDREETQYF. The chain has TRBV24-1 and TRBJ2-5; TRBD1 matches at 7 bases. The CDR3 totals 13 residues. Germline CDR1 and CDR2: KGHDR and SFDVKD. The ends lost 3 bases at V and 5 bases at J; junction bases unmatched: 2.

The chain links TRBV3-1 (or the pseudogene TRBV3-2) to TRBJ2-1; D may be TRBD2 (6 bases). The germline V gene encodes CDR1 LGHDT and CDR2 YNNKEL (reference sequence). The length of the CDR3 is 13 residues. V dropped 4 bases and J dropped 3 bases, with 7 bases sitting between them. Written as DNA, the CDR3 is TGTGCCAGCAGCCGGCGGGGCTACAATGAGCAGTTCTTC. This codes for CASSRRGYNEQFF.

The chain combines TRBV9 with TRBJ2-6; D not certain. Germline CDR1 SGDLS, CDR2 YYNGEE. V gave up 3 bases and J gave up 2 bases, with 9 bases separating them. The CDR3 extends over 15 amino acids. The CDR3 spells CASSAQVAGANVLTF. The DNA of the CDR3 is TGTGCCAGCAGCGCCCAGGTCGCTGGGGCCAACGTCCTGACTTTC.

CDR3 loop: CASSQAGGPRSTDTQYF. In DNA, the CDR3 is TGTGCCAGCAGCCAAGCCGGAGGTCCCAGAAGCACAGATACGCAGTATTTT. This chain links TRBV7-2 with TRBJ2-3; maybe TRBD2 (5 bases). The CDR3 extends over 17 amino acids. V was shortened by 5 bases and J by 0 bases, with 18 bases between the two germline ends. Per the germline V gene, CDR1 is SGHTA and CDR2 is FQGNSA.

This chain links TRBV4-3 with TRBJ1-2; D might be TRBD1 (6 bases). Trimming shortened V by 0 bases and J by 0 bases, and 11 bases separated the two germline ends. CDR1 and CDR2 (germline): LGHNA, YSLEER. This CDR3 is built from 16 residues. In nucleotides, the CDR3 is TGCGCCAGCAGCCAAGATCTGGACAGAGCTAACTATGGCTACACCTTC. Translating gives CASSQDLDRANYGYTF.

V and J are TRBV5-8 and TRBJ2-4; TRBD2 might be the D (5 bases). V shed 7 bases and J shed 3 bases, with 14 bases lying between them. Per germline, CDR1 SGHTS and CDR2 YDEGEE. CDR3 size: 14 residues. The CDR3 coding sequence is TGTGCCAGCGGCCGGGGAAGCGTCAAAAACATTCAGTACTTC. It encodes CASGRGSVKNIQYF.

The chain links TRBV5-6 to TRBJ2-1; TRBD2 is a possible D gene (5 bases). The V gene lost 1 base and the J gene lost 4 bases, with 12 bases spanning the gap. The CDR3 loop spans 15 amino acids. CDR1 SGHDT and CDR2 YYEEEE come from the germline V gene. CDR3 sequence (DNA): TGTGCCAGCAGCTTGTTAGGGAGTCCATACAATGAGCAGTTCTTC. Its translation is CASSLLGSPYNEQFF.

Of note for this clone: Germline and junction disagree at one end, which may indicate a read error. The CDR3 spells CASSLERTNGADTQYF. The CDR3, as DNA: TGCGCCAGCAGTTTAGAGCGGACGAACGGAGCAGATACGCAGTATTTT. The chain links TRBV28 to TRBJ2-3; the D gene is possibly TRBD2 (5 bases). This CDR3 region has 16 residues. Germline values: CDR1 MDHEN, CDR2 SYDVKM.

The rearrangement links TRBV5-8 to TRBJ2-1, with 9 bases identical to TRBD2. The CDR3 loop spans 16 amino acids. Per the germline V gene, CDR1 is SGHTS and CDR2 is YDEGEE. V shed 5 bases, J shed 3 bases, and the junction held 9 bases outside the gene matches. As DNA, the CDR3 is TGTGCCAGCAGGGCCCGACTAGCGGAGGGCTACAATGAGCAGTTCTTC. Translating gives CASRARLAEGYNEQFF.

The genes are TRBV19 and TRBJ1-2; 7 bases match TRBD1. Trimming took 1 base from V and 7 from J; bases not matched to a gene: 9. The CDR3 contains 15 residues. The germline V gene has CDR1 LNHDA and CDR2 SQIVND (reference sequence). The DNA for the CDR3 is TGTGCCAGTAGTATAGGGTCCGACAGGGTATCTGGCTACACCTTC. This translates into CASSIGSDRVSGYTF.

V is TRBV24-1 and J is TRBJ2-5; D may be TRBD1 (5 bases). Trimming left V 4 bases short and J 4 bases short, with 9 bases between. Germline V lookup: CDR1 KGHDR, CDR2 SFDVKD. This CDR3 is 13 amino acids long. CDR3 in amino acids: CATSDSRAETQYF. CDR3 nucleotide sequence: TGTGCCACCAGTGACAGCAGGGCAGAGACCCAGTACTTC.

This clone has just one count. V usage is TRBV5-6 and J usage is TRBJ2-7; D not certain. Germline V CDR1 and CDR2: SGHDT, YYEEEE. V dropped 5 bases and J dropped 0 bases, with 12 bases sitting between them. CDR3 size: 14 residues. CDR3 in DNA: TGTGCCAGCAGATGGTCCACCAGCTCCTACGAGCAGTACTTC. Amino acid sequence: CASRWSTSSYEQYF.

V is TRBV7-8 and J is TRBJ1-5, with TRBD1 matching over 8 bases. CDR3 size: 16 residues. With 0 bases clipped from V and 7 bases from J, the junction kept 8 bases outside the gene matches. Germline-derived CDR1 and CDR2 are SGHVS and FQNEAQ. In DNA, the CDR3 is TGTGCCAGCAGCTTAGCTCTTGCAGGGGGCGCCCAGCCCCAGCATTTT. Encoded protein: CASSLALAGGAQPQHF.

The chain couples TRBV15 to TRBJ1-4; weak D call: TRBD1 (5 bases). V gave up 5 bases and J gave up 6 bases, with 13 bases separating them. Per the germline V gene, CDR1 is LNHNV and CDR2 is YYDKDF (reference sequence). This CDR3 has 14 amino acids. The CDR3 region has the DNA TGTGCCACCAGCCTGGGGCAGTGGCATGAAAAACTGTTTTTT. Its protein product is CATSLGQWHEKLFF. The full variable domain, its missing parts supplied by reference TRBV15 and TRBJ1-4, is DAMVIQNPRYQVTQFGKPVTLSCSQTLNHNVMYWYQQKSSQAPKLLFHYYDKDFNNEADTPDNFQSRRPNTSFCFLDIRSPGLGDTAMYLCATSLGQWHEKLFFGSGTQLSVL.